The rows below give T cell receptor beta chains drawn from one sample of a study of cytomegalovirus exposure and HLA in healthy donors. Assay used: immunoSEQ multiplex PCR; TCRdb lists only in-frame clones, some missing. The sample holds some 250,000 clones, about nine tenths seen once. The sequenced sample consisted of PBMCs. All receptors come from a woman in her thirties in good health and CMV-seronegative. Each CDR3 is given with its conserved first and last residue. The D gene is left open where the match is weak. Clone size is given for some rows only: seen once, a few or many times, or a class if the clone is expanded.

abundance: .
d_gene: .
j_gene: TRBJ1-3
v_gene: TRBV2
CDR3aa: CASRPGAGNTIYF
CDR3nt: TGTGCCAGCAGGCCAGGGGCCGGAAACACCATATATTTT

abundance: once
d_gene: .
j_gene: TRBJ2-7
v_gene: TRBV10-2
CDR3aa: CASSVDRRSSYEQYF
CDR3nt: TGCGCCAGCAGTGTAGACAGGAGAAGCTCCTACGAGCAGTACTTC

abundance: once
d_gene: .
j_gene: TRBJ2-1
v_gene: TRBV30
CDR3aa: CAWSRSGSSYNEQFF
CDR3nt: TGTGCCTGGAGCAGAAGCGGAAGCTCCTACAATGAGCAGTTCTTC

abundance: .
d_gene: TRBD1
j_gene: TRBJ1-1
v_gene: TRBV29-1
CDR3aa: CSVVRGPGTEAFF
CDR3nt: TGCAGCGTTGTAAGGGGGCCGGGCACTGAAGCTTTCTTT

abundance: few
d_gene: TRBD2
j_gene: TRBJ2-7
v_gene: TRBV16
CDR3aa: CASSQSWGGSYEQYF
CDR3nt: TGTGCCAGCAGCCAATCGTGGGGGGGCTCCTACGAGCAGTACTTC

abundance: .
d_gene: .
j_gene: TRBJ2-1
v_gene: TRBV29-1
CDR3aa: CSVSPGLSYNEQFF
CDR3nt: TGCAGCGTTTCCCCCGGGCTCTCCTACAATGAGCAGTTCTTC

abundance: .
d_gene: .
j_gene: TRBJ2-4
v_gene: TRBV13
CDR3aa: CASSLGQNIQYF
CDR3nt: TGTGCCAGCAGCTTAGGTCAAAACATTCAGTACTTC

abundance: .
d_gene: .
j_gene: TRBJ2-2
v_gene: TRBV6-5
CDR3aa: CASTGQRTGELFF
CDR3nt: TGTGCCAGCACGGGCCAGCGGACCGGGGAGCTGTTTTTT

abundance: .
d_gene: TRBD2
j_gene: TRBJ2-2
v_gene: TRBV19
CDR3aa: CASSTSGNAGELFF
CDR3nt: TGTGCCAGTAGTACTAGCGGGAATGCCGGGGAGCTGTTTTTT

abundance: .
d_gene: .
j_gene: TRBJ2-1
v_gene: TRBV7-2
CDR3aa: CASSSPPRANEQFF
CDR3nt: TGTGCCAGCAGCTCTCCCCCCCGGGCCAATGAGCAGTTCTTC

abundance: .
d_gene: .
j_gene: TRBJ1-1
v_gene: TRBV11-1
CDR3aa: CASSLSRYTEAFF
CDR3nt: TGTGCCAGCAGCTTATCCAGGTACACTGAAGCTTTCTTT

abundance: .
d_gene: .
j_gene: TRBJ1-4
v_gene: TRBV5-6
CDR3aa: CASSLGFGGAEEKLFF
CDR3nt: TGTGCCAGCAGCTTGGGGTTCGGGGGCGCAGAAGAAAAACTGTTTTTT

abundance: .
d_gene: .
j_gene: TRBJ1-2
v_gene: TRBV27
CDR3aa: CYSGTDGYTF
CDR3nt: TGTTACTCCGGGACGGATGGCTACACCTTC

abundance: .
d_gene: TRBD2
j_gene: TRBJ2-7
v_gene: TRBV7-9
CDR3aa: CASSSRGSGSSYEQYF
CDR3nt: TGTGCCAGCAGCTCCCGGGGTAGCGGGAGCTCCTACGAGCAGTACTTC

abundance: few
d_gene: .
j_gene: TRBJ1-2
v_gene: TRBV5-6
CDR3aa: CASSLASHGYTF
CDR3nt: TGTGCCAGCAGCTTGGCAAGTCATGGCTACACCTTC

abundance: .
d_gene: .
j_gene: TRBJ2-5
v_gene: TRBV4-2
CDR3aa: CASSPRGETQYF
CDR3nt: TGTGCCAGCAGCCCCAGGGGAGAGACCCAGTACTTC

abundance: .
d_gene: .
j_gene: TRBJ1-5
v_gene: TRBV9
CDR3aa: CASSVGPGGRDSNQPQHF
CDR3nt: TGTGCCAGCAGCGTAGGACCAGGTGGGAGGGATAGCAATCAGCCCCAGCATTTT

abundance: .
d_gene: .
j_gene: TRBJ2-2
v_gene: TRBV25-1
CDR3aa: CASSPRRFGTAGELFF
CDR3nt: TGTGCCAGCAGTCCAAGACGCTTCGGGACCGCCGGGGAGCTGTTTTTT

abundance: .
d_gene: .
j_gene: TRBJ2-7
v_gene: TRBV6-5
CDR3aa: CASMTYTDSYEQYF
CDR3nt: TGTGCCAGCATGACTTACACCGACTCCTACGAGCAGTACTTC

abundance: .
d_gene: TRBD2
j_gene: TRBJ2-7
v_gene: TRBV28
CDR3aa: CASSPSGSSYEQYF
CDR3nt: TGTGCCAGCAGCCCTAGCGGGAGCTCGTACGAGCAGTACTTC

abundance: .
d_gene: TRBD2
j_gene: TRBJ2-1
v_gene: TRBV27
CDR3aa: CASSGLAGGREQFF
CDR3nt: TGTGCCAGCTCGGGACTAGCGGGAGGACGGGAGCAGTTCTTC

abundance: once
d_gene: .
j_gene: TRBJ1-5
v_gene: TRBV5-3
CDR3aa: CARSLTGIQPQHF
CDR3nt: TGTGCCAGAAGCTTAACAGGGATTCAGCCCCAGCATTTT

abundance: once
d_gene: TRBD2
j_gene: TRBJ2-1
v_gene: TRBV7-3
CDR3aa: CASSLLSSGSYNEQFF
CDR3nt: TGTGCCAGCAGCTTACTGTCCAGCGGGAGCTACAATGAGCAGTTCTTC

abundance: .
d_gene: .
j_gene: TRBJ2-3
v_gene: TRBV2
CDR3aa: CASKEADTQYF
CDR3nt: TGTGCCAGCAAGGAGGCAGATACGCAGTATTTT

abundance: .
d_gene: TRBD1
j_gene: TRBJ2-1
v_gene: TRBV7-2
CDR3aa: CASSRQTGPNEQFF
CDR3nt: TGTGCCAGCAGCCGTCAGACAGGGCCCAATGAGCAGTTCTTC

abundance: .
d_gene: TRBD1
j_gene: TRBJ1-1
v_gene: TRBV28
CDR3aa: CASIPDRGAFF
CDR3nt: TGTGCCAGCATCCCAGACAGGGGAGCTTTCTTT

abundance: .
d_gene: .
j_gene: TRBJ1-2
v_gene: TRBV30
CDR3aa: CAWIIQGVGESYTF
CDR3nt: TGTGCCTGGATTATCCAGGGTGTAGGGGAAAGCTACACCTTC

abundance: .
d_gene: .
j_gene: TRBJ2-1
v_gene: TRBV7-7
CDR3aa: CASSSRADGGEQFF
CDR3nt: TGTGCCAGCAGCTCCCGGGCCGATGGGGGTGAGCAGTTCTTC

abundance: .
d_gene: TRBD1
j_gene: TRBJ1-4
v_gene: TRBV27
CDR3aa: CASSQTGFSNEKLFF
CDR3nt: TGTGCCAGCAGTCAGACAGGGTTCAGTAATGAAAAACTGTTTTTT